What follows are 21 T cell receptor beta chains derived from one specimen sequenced in a study of CD8 T cells in ankylosing spondylitis. TCRdb re-derived calls from the 5' RACE reads in MiXCR, one entry per CDR3 protein. The sample records a few hundred thousand distinct CDR3 sequences, under 25% being singletons. Sequencing was carried out using blood, either unsorted or a sorted T cell fraction (not recorded which). Receptors were obtained from a female donor with ankylosing spondylitis or in good health (not recorded which).

This clonotype was seen more than once but under ten times. CDR3 coding DNA: TGCGCCAGCAGTTCTACTGGTTCAGGGCGCCGCACTGAAGCTTTCTTT. Its translation is CASSSTGSGRRTEAFF. The chain links TRBV10-2 to TRBJ1-1; TRBD1 might be the D (5 bases). The CDR3 runs 16 residues. From germline, CDR1 is WSHSY and CDR2 SAAADI. V was shortened by 5 bases and J by 4 bases, with 20 bases between the two germline ends.

This clonotype was counted a few times. CDR3 DNA sequence: TGTGCCAGCAGCCCAGCCGGGACAGGGCTGTACAATGAGCAGTTCTTC. This encodes CASSPAGTGLYNEQFF. The chain uses TRBV7-8 and TRBJ2-1; 9 positions match TRBD1. Per germline, CDR1 SGHVS and CDR2 FQNEAQ. V lost 5 bases to trimming and J lost 4 bases; unmatched junction nucleotides: 9. CDR3 length: 16 residues. The whole variable domain, remainder taken from reference TRBV7-8 and TRBJ2-1, is GAGVSQSPRYKVAKRGQDVALRCDPISGHVSLFWYQQALGQGPEFLTYFQNEAQLDKSGLPSDRFFAERPEGSVSTLKIQRTQQEDSAVYLCASSPAGTGLYNEQFFGPGTRLTVL.

The gene calls are TRBV4-1 and TRBJ2-1; no clear D gene. The CDR3 runs to 16 residues. Germline V CDR1 and CDR2: MGHRA, YSYEKL. Trimming pared 1 base from V and 0 bases from J, leaving 10 bases between. The CDR3 here is CASSQGLFSSYNEQFF. The CDR3 region has the DNA TGCGCCAGCAGCCAAGGTCTTTTCAGCTCCTACAATGAGCAGTTCTTC.

This clonotype was found many times. This rearrangement joins TRBV3-1 to TRBJ2-5; TRBD2 agrees at 7 bases. CDR1 LGHDT and CDR2 YNNKEL come from the germline V gene (reference sequence). CDR3 length: 13 residues. The junction had 7 bases not matched to a gene; V was cut back by 5 bases and J by 7 bases. The CDR3 sequence is CASSNGLVGTQYF. CDR3 nucleotide sequence: TGTGCCAGCAGCAACGGACTAGTAGGGACCCAGTACTTC.

This clonotype was seen more than once but under ten times. The chain uses TRBV12-3 or TRBV12-4 and TRBJ2-1, with D maybe TRBD1 (7 bases). The CDR3 is 15 residues long. V was pared by 4 bases and J by 5 bases, with 15 bases between. The CDR3: CASSWDRGGDNEQFF. The CDR3 nucleotides are TGTGCCAGCAGTTGGGACAGAGGAGGGGACAATGAGCAGTTCTTC.

The gene calls are TRBV6-1 and TRBJ2-3; D not certain. This CDR3 has 14 residues. Trimming left V 7 bases short and J 0 bases short, with 11 bases between. Germline V CDR1 and CDR2: MNHNS, SASEGT. This CDR3 reads CASTQDGSTDTQYF. Written as DNA, the CDR3 is TGTGCCAGCACCCAGGACGGGAGCACAGATACGCAGTATTTT.

The V and J genes are TRBV18 and TRBJ2-1, with D perhaps TRBD1 (6 bases). The CDR3 length is 16 residues. V lost 2 bases and J lost 7, with 18 bases in between. The germline CDR1 and CDR2 sequences are KGHSH and LQKENI. The CDR3 nucleotides read TGTGCCAGCTCACCATACGACAGGTCGCCGGGGAATGAGCAGTTCTTC. As protein: CASSPYDRSPGNEQFF.

In this sample, this clonotype turned up many times. The chain is built from TRBV28 and TRBJ2-3; 10 bases align to TRBD1. Per germline, CDR1 MDHEN and CDR2 SYDVKM. V lost 5 bases and J lost 9; bases outside the gene matches: 8. The CDR3 runs 14 residues. As DNA, the CDR3 is TGTGCCAGCAGTCCTCGGACAGGGGGTTACACGCAGTATTTT. Its protein product is CASSPRTGGYTQYF.

The chain combines TRBV10-3 with TRBJ2-6; possible D gene TRBD2, 5 bases. Germline V gene data show CDR1 as ENHRY and CDR2 as SYGVKD. The V end lost 0 bases, the J end lost 0 bases, and 9 bases lay between the germline ends. There are 17 residues in the CDR3. The DNA of the CDR3 is TGTGCCATCAGTGAGTCGGCGGGCCTCTCTGGGGCCAACGTCCTGACTTTC. Translating gives CAISESAGLSGANVLTF.

This clonotype was found many times. The J gene is TRBJ2-7, the V gene TRBV5-1; 10 bases fit TRBD1. V was clipped by 2 bases and J by 3 bases; unmatched bases: 5. Looked up from germline, CDR1 is SGHRS and CDR2 is YFSETQ. The CDR3 is 15 residues long. The CDR3, as DNA: TGCGCCAGCAGCTTCCCGGGACAGGGGCGCTACGAGCAGTACTTC. Its translation: CASSFPGQGRYEQYF.

The rearrangement links TRBV6-5 to TRBJ1-2; the match to TRBD1 covers 7 bases. Germline lookup yields CDR1 MNHEY and CDR2 SVGAGI. The trim removed 4 bases at V and 4 bases at J, leaving 9 bases unmatched. This CDR3 has 15 amino acids. The CDR3 loop is CASSSPGQTFYGYTF. The CDR3 DNA is TGTGCCAGCAGTTCACCGGGACAGACCTTCTATGGCTACACCTTC.

The chain recombines TRBV12-3 or TRBV12-4 with TRBJ2-7, with D possibly TRBD2 on 5 matching bases. The CDR3 sequence is 14 residues long. Trimming removed 7 bases at V and 1 base at J, with 14 bases between. The CDR3 region is CASTPRAPSYEQYF. The CDR3 region has the DNA TGTGCCAGCACCCCGCGGGCCCCTTCCTACGAGCAGTACTTC.

The rearrangement links TRBV20-1 to TRBJ2-7; the D gene is possibly TRBD2 (6 bases). The germline V and J ends were trimmed by 5 bases and 6 bases, with 17 bases remaining between them. CDR1 DFQATT and CDR2 SNEGSKA come from the germline V gene (reference sequence). This CDR3 comprises 13 residues. The CDR3 here is CSALTSSGSEQYF. CDR3 bases: TGCAGTGCTTTAACTAGCTCAGGTAGCGAGCAGTACTTC.

V and J are TRBV5-4 and TRBJ1-1, with D uncertain. With 3 bases removed from V and 3 bases from J, the gap between germline ends came to 12 bases. This CDR3 has 14 amino acids. Germline V gene lookup returns CDR1 SGHNT and CDR2 YYREEE (reference sequence). As DNA, the CDR3 is TGTGCCAGCAGCTCCCGGGCCTTTTACACTGAAGCTTTCTTT. Translation: CASSSRAFYTEAFF.

The J gene is TRBJ1-1, the V gene TRBV12-3 or TRBV12-4; 9 bases are a match to TRBD1. There are 15 residues in the CDR3. V lost 3 bases and J lost 4; bases outside the gene matches: 6. The CDR3 loop is CASSFLTGGVTEAFF. The DNA of the CDR3 is TGTGCCAGCAGTTTCCTAACAGGGGGCGTCACTGAAGCTTTCTTT.

There are a few counts of this clonotype. The rearrangement uses TRBV6-2 or TRBV6-3 and TRBJ2-7, with 11 bases matching TRBD2. V was pared by 5 bases and J by 7 bases, with 25 bases of the junction left unmatched. CDR1 is MNHEY and CDR2 is SVGEGT in the germline V gene. The CDR3 runs to 20 residues. The CDR3: CASSPPSTSGSEAYRFEQYF. The CDR3 DNA reads as TGTGCCAGCAGTCCCCCTTCTACTAGCGGGAGCGAAGCATACAGGTTTGAGCAGTACTTC.

The chain is built from TRBV6-5 and TRBJ2-7; tentatively, D is TRBD1 or TRBD2 (5 bases each). Germline assignment: CDR1 MNHEY and CDR2 SVGAGI. V dropped 2 bases and J dropped 3 bases, with 14 bases sitting between them. This CDR3 is built from 15 residues. In DNA, the CDR3 is TGTGCCAGCAGTTACGACGGGGCCGCCATCTACGAGCAGTACTTC. This sequence encodes CASSYDGAAIYEQYF.

This clonotype showed up just a few times. The chain recombines TRBV6-6 with TRBJ2-1; TRBD2 matches at 8 bases. Germline loops: CDR1 MNHNY, CDR2 SVGAGI (reference sequence). Trimming removed 6 bases from V and 8 bases from J; junction bases left unmatched: 6. The length of the CDR3 is 13 residues. The CDR3 DNA is TGTGCCAGCAGACCAACGGGGGGGGATGAGCAGTTCTTC. This codes for CASRPTGGDEQFF.

The J gene is TRBJ2-3, the V gene TRBV12-3 or TRBV12-4; D may correspond to TRBD1 or TRBD2 (6 bases each). The CDR3 is 14 residues long. V lost 7 bases, J lost 2 bases, and 13 bases lay in between. The CDR3 protein is CASKGGLFTDTQYF. As DNA, the CDR3 is TGTGCCAGCAAGGGGGGCCTTTTCACAGATACGCAGTATTTT.

This clonotype has more than one count but fewer than ten. The V call is TRBV20-1, the J call TRBJ2-2; 7 bases map to TRBD2. Losses at the gene ends were 5 bases for V and 1 base for J; bases not matched to a gene: 1. Germline loops: CDR1 DFQATT, CDR2 SNEGSKA (reference sequence). The CDR3 covers 13 residues. Here the CDR3 reads CSAGGRNTGELFF. As DNA, the CDR3 is TGCAGTGCTGGCGGGAGGAACACCGGGGAGCTGTTTTTT.

This sequence joins TRBV28 and TRBJ2-7; TRBD2 matches 7 bases. CDR1 is MDHEN and CDR2 is SYDVKM in the germline V gene. This CDR3 is built from 15 residues. The V and J ends lost 5 bases and 0 bases, in that order; junction bases with no gene match: 7. The CDR3 reads CASSLPLAVSYEQYF. As DNA, the CDR3 is TGTGCCAGCAGTCTACCGCTAGCGGTCTCCTACGAGCAGTACTTC. The full variable domain, its missing parts supplied by reference TRBV28 and TRBJ2-7, is DVKVTQSSRYLVKRTGEKVFLECVQDMDHENMFWYRQDPGLGLRLIYFSYDVKMKEKGDIPEGYSVSREKKERFSLILESASTNQTSMYLCASSLPLAVSYEQYFGPGTRLTVT.